This T cell receptor (beta chain) originates from a study of radiotherapy plus CTLA-4 blockade in lung cancer. Clones were read by immunoSEQ multiplex PCR, and TCRdb kept only the in-frame ones, dropping some. The data hold around 40,000 clones, with 85% observed a single time. In chemo-refractory metastatic non-small-cell lung cancer, patients got ipilimumab CTLA-4 blockade together with focal radiation. This sequence was found in a human donor with non-small cell lung cancer who had stable disease on radiotherapy plus ipilimumab. The input for sequencing was peripheral blood, taken from a patient treated with radiotherapy plus ipilimumab.

The CDR3 nucleotides read TGTGCCAGCAGGTTGGGGCCCGGGAGGGCCGTCGGGGAGCTGTTTTTT. Translated, it gives CASRLGPGRAVGELFF. This chain links TRBV2 with TRBJ2-2, with 8 bases that match TRBD2. Germline loops: CDR1 SNHLY, CDR2 FYNNEI. The CDR3 is 16 amino acids. Trimming removed 6 bases from V and 7 bases from J; junction bases left unmatched: 13.